The 26 T cell receptor beta chains in this list originate from one sample, sequenced in a study of PD-1 blockade in classical Hodgkin lymphoma. Time point described: cycle 4 day 1 (C4D1), after about 6 weeks of nivolumab. Each patient experienced a relapse that followed autologous stem cell transplantation, and brentuximab vedotin exposure varied. After thawing, PBMCs were subjected to magnetic negative selection to isolate CD8+ T cells. Assay: immunoSEQ multiplex PCR; the TCRdb copy retains only in-frame clones and omits some. Of more than 9,500 clones in the sample, around 84% were seen once. The sequenced sample was CD8+ T cells from blood, obtained before the fourth cycle of nivolumab. The source is a human donor with classical Hodgkin lymphoma. The donor label of this sample is uncertain.

Comments on this clone: Other DNA sequences in the sample encode the same CDR3. The genes are TRBV7-2 and TRBJ2-1, with D tentatively TRBD2 (5 bases). Trimming pared 2 bases from V and 2 bases from J, leaving 10 bases between. This CDR3 is 15 amino acids long. Germline CDR1 SGHTA, CDR2 FQGNSA. The CDR3 nucleotides read TGTGCCAGCAGCTTAACCAGCGGTCCCTACAATGAGCAGTTCTTC. Protein: CASSLTSGPYNEQFF.

CDR3 nucleotide sequence: TGTGCCAGCAGCATAGCGGTAAGCTCCTACAATGAGCAGTTCTTC. Residues: CASSIAVSSYNEQFF. The rearrangement joins TRBV11-2 to TRBJ2-1; D is perhaps TRBD2 (6 bases). Per the germline V gene, CDR1 is SGHAT and CDR2 is FQNNGV. The germline V and J ends were trimmed by 5 bases and 0 bases, with 11 bases remaining between them. The CDR3 runs to 15 residues.

This sequence joins TRBV6-1 and TRBJ2-1; 7 bases match TRBD2. The ends lost 2 bases at V and 4 bases at J; junction bases unmatched: 8. The CDR3 has 16 residues. Germline values: CDR1 MNHNS, CDR2 SASEGT. CDR3 bases: TGTGCCAGCAGTGAAAACCCTAGCGGCAATTACAATGAGCAGTTCTTC. This encodes CASSENPSGNYNEQFF.

J is TRBJ2-1 and V is TRBV28, with 7 bases matching TRBD2. The CDR3 consists of 18 residues. Germline loops: CDR1 MDHEN, CDR2 SYDVKM. After removal of 4 bases from V and 2 bases from J, the junction contained 14 bases not matched to a gene. The CDR3 DNA is TGTGCCAGCAGTTCTCCGGGGTGGGAGGGAGGAACCTACAATGAGCAGTTCTTC. Encoded protein: CASSSPGWEGGTYNEQFF.

As for this clone: The junction does not match germline at one end; this may be a read error. V gene TRBV28 combines with J gene TRBJ2-7, with a weak D call TRBD2 (5 bases). The CDR3 is 13 amino acids. Germline CDR1 reads MDHEN; CDR2 reads SYDVKM. The DNA for the CDR3 is TGTGCCAGCTCGTCAGGATTTGACTACGAGCAGTGCTTC. Protein product: CASSSGFDYEQCF.

By share, this clone ranks as medium-sized. The chain links TRBV18 to TRBJ2-7; D assignment may be TRBD1 or TRBD2 (6 bases each). The CDR3 consists of 14 residues. The V gene's germline CDR1 is KGHSH and CDR2 LQKENI. V lost 6 bases, J lost 3 bases, and 15 bases lay in between. As DNA, the CDR3 is TGTGCCAGCTCGCCGGACAGCGGGCACTACGAGCAGTACTTC. Protein: CASSPDSGHYEQYF.

V usage is TRBV4-1 and J usage is TRBJ2-7; the match to TRBD2 covers 12 bases. Germline V gene sequence: CDR1 MGHRA, CDR2 YSYEKL. V lost 3 bases, J lost 3 bases, and 12 bases stayed unmatched. CDR3 length: 18 residues. In DNA form, the CDR3 reads TGCGCCAGCAGCCAGCCCGGGACTAGCGGGTTCATTGGCTACGAGCAGTACTTC. The encoded protein is CASSQPGTSGFIGYEQYF.

This CDR3 is CASSNGQEGYGYTF. The CDR3 nucleotides read TGTGCCAGTAGTAACGGACAGGAGGGCTATGGCTACACCTTC. The chain combines TRBV19 with TRBJ1-2, with 7 nucleotides matching TRBD1. J was trimmed by 4 bases and V by 4 bases; bases with no gene match: 6. Looked up from germline, CDR1 is LNHDA and CDR2 is SQIVND (reference sequence). The CDR3 has 14 residues.

The chain has TRBV19 and TRBJ1-2; D may be TRBD1 (5 bases). V was shortened by 9 bases and J by 3 bases, with 26 bases between the two germline ends. The CDR3 covers 17 residues. The V gene's germline CDR1 is LNHDA and CDR2 SQIVND (reference sequence). The CDR3 sequence is CASRQWDLTDRDYGYTF. In DNA form, the CDR3 reads TGTGCCAGCAGACAATGGGACTTGACCGACCGGGACTATGGCTACACCTTC.

The CDR3 is CASSVQGNNQPQHF. The CDR3 nucleotides are TGTGCCAGCAGTGTACAGGGGAACAATCAGCCCCAGCATTTT. The V call is TRBV27, the J call TRBJ1-5, with 7 bases lining up with TRBD1. CDR1 is MNHEY and CDR2 is SMNVEV in the germline V gene (reference sequence). The J segment lost 3 bases and the V segment lost 5 bases, leaving 4 bases of the junction unmatched. CDR3 length: 14 amino acids.

The chain recombines TRBV9 with TRBJ2-7; D ambiguous. The CDR3 runs to 13 residues. The V gene lost 0 bases and the J gene lost 3 bases, with 7 bases spanning the gap. Germline CDR1 and CDR2: SGDLS and YYNGEE. The CDR3 protein is CASSVDLYYEQYF. The CDR3 DNA follows: TGTGCCAGCAGCGTAGACCTTTACTACGAGCAGTACTTC.

The V call is TRBV7-6, the J call TRBJ1-4; the D is unclear. The CDR3 has 15 residues. The V end lost 1 base, the J end lost 4 bases, and 10 bases lay between the germline ends. CDR1 and CDR2 (germline): SGHVS, FNYEAQ. This chain's CDR3 is CASSLVAGVNEKLFF. The CDR3 DNA sequence: TGTGCCAGCAGCTTAGTCGCAGGCGTTAATGAAAAACTGTTTTTT. The full variable domain, in which reference TRBV7-6 and TRBJ1-4 provide the parts outside the CDR3, is GAGVSQSPRYKVTKRGQDVALRCDPISGHVSLYWYRQALGQGPEFLTYFNYEAQQDKSGLPNDRFSAERPEGSISTLTIQRTEQRDSAMYRCASSLVAGVNEKLFFGSGTQLSVL.

The gene calls are TRBV6-1 and TRBJ1-1; D is ambiguous. Trimming took off 6 bases at V and 1 base at J, with 9 bases between the two ends. Germline V gene data show CDR1 as MNHNS and CDR2 as SASEGT. The CDR3 consists of 13 residues. This CDR3 reads CASSGEPNTEAFF. The CDR3 DNA sequence: TGTGCCAGCAGCGGGGAGCCGAACACTGAAGCTTTCTTT.

V and J are TRBV4-2 and TRBJ2-1; 11 bases agree with TRBD2. Per germline, CDR1 LGHNA and CDR2 YNFKEQ. The CDR3 is 15 residues long. V was clipped by 1 base and J by 9 bases; unmatched bases: 5. CDR3 residues: CASSQVLAGGFEQFF. The CDR3 DNA reads as TGTGCCAGCAGCCAAGTCCTAGCGGGAGGTTTTGAGCAGTTCTTC.

This sequence joins TRBV10-2 and TRBJ2-7; either TRBD1 or TRBD2 may supply D (5 bases each). Germline V gene lookup returns CDR1 WSHSY and CDR2 SAAADI. The germline V and J ends were trimmed by 3 bases and 0 bases, with 12 bases remaining between them. This CDR3 is built from 15 residues. The CDR3 DNA follows: TGCGCCAGCAGTGACCCGGGACGTAGCTCCTACGAGCAGTACTTC. It specifies CASSDPGRSSYEQYF.

The chain has TRBV20-1 and TRBJ1-2; D call uncertain. The V and J ends lost 6 bases and 8 bases respectively, with 7 bases between them. The germline V gene encodes CDR1 DFQATT and CDR2 SNEGSKA (reference sequence). The CDR3 consists of 9 residues. CDR3 bases: TGCAGTGCCACGGGGGGCTACACCTTC. This codes for CSATGGYTF.

V usage is TRBV5-4 and J usage is TRBJ2-3, with D possibly matching TRBD2 (5 bases). Germline CDR1 SGHNT, CDR2 YYREEE (reference sequence). V lost 3 bases, J lost 5 bases, and 10 bases lay in between. The CDR3 extends over 13 amino acids. The CDR3 protein is CASSYSRGDTQYF. The CDR3 DNA reads as TGTGCCAGCAGCTACTCCCGGGGAGATACGCAGTATTTT.

The rearrangement uses TRBV7-9 and TRBJ1-1, with a tentative D call TRBD1 (6 bases). This CDR3 contains 13 residues. V lost 1 base and J lost 5, with 8 bases in between. CDR1 and CDR2 (germline): SEHNR, FQNEAQ (reference sequence). CDR3 bases: TGTGCCAGCAGCTTAGGGGGGCCGACTGAAGCTTTCTTT. Amino acids: CASSLGGPTEAFF.

Details on this clone: This sample also contains other DNA sequences that code for the same CDR3. The chain uses TRBV28 and TRBJ2-3, with 15 bases lining up with TRBD2. CDR3 length equals 16 residues. With V trimmed by 6 bases and J by 3 bases, 4 bases remained unmatched. Germline-derived CDR1 and CDR2 are MDHEN and SYDVKM. The CDR3 DNA sequence: TGTGCCAGCAGCTCTGGACTAGCGGGAGGGACAGATACGCAGTATTTT. Encoded protein: CASSSGLAGGTDTQYF.

J is TRBJ2-7 and V is TRBV6-1; weak D call: TRBD1 (6 bases). The CDR3 totals 14 residues. Trimming took 1 base from V and 10 from J, leaving 17 bases between them. Germline-derived CDR1 and CDR2 are MNHNS and SASEGT. The CDR3 DNA reads TGTGCCAGCAGTGAAGAGCTGTCAGGGGCGTCCCAGTACTTC. Protein sequence: CASSEELSGASQYF.

V usage is TRBV5-5 and J usage is TRBJ1-2; D call uncertain. The CDR3 is 14 residues long. The ends were cut back, 2 bases at V and 8 bases at J, with 16 bases in the middle. Germline V CDR1 and CDR2: SGHKS, YYEKEE (reference sequence). DNA of the CDR3: TGTGCCAGCAGCTTAGAAGGTATCTCCTCGGGCTACACCTTC. It codes for CASSLEGISSGYTF.

This clone turned up a few times. Within the sample, other DNA sequences also encode this same CDR3. V and J are TRBV5-6 and TRBJ1-3; D is unclear. The ends were cut back, 1 base at V and 6 bases at J, with 2 bases in the middle. CDR1 is SGHDT, CDR2 YYEEEE, per germline. There are 11 residues in the CDR3. CDR3 coding DNA: TGTGCCAGCAGCTTGTTAAACACCATATATTTT. Its protein product is CASSLLNTIYF.

The chain uses TRBV11-2 and TRBJ2-3, with no clear D. Germline-derived CDR1 and CDR2 are SGHAT and FQNNGV. The V end was cut by 1 base, the J end by 2 bases, with 7 bases between. The length of the CDR3 is 14 residues. CDR3 loop: CASSLGHFTDTQYF. The CDR3 bases are TGTGCCAGCAGCTTAGGCCACTTCACAGATACGCAGTATTTT. The variable domain in full, completed from reference TRBV11-2 and TRBJ2-3, reads EAGVAQSPRYKIIEKRQSVAFWCNPISGHATLYWYQQILGQGPKLLIQFQNNGVVDDSQLPKDRFSAERLKGVDSTLKIQPAKLEDSAVYLCASSLGHFTDTQYFGPGTRLTVL.

The V gene is TRBV28, the J gene TRBJ2-1, with D perhaps TRBD1 (7 bases). The ends were cut back, 3 bases at V and 8 bases at J, with 20 bases in the middle. The CDR3 consists of 16 residues. CDR1 is MDHEN, CDR2 SYDVKM, per germline. CDR3 sequence reads: CASSLYRGGDVYEQFF. The CDR3 coding sequence is TGTGCCAGCAGTTTGTACAGGGGAGGCGATGTCTATGAGCAGTTCTTC.

The chain is built from TRBV19 and TRBJ2-3, with TRBD1 identical over 8 bases. Trimming took 7 bases from V and 3 from J; bases not matched to a gene: 6. This CDR3 has 14 amino acids. CDR1 is LNHDA and CDR2 is SQIVND in the germline V gene (reference sequence). CDR3 sequence: CASTTGEGTDTQYF. For the CDR3, the DNA is TGTGCCAGTACGACAGGGGAAGGGACAGATACGCAGTATTTT.

The chain joins TRBV2 to TRBJ2-1, with D perhaps TRBD1 or TRBD2 (8 bases each). The length of the CDR3 is 18 residues. V lost 5 bases and J 4 bases, leaving 24 bases between the germline ends. Germline V gene lookup returns CDR1 SNHLY and CDR2 FYNNEI. This chain's CDR3 is CASSRQGYETSVYNEQFF. In nucleotides, the CDR3 is TGTGCCAGCAGTCGACAGGGGTATGAGACTAGCGTTTACAATGAGCAGTTCTTC.